These 22 T cell receptor beta chains were all obtained from the same sample, sequenced in a study of CD4+ T cells in melanoma. This table comes from immunoSEQ multiplex PCR, and its TCRdb copy is limited to in-frame clones, with some not included. The sample has nearly 50,000 clones, 89% seen once. The source material was peripheral blood. The source of these receptors is a human donor with melanoma.

The chain couples TRBV18 to TRBJ2-3; D could derive from TRBD1 or TRBD2 (6 bases each). With 6 bases removed from V and 4 bases from J, the gap between germline ends came to 14 bases. The CDR3 is 14 residues long. CDR1 KGHSH and CDR2 LQKENI come from the germline V gene. CDR3 protein: CASSSNREADTQYF. The CDR3 coding sequence is TGTGCCAGCTCCTCGAACAGGGAGGCAGATACGCAGTATTTT.

The rearrangement joins TRBV6-5 to TRBJ2-7, with 7 nucleotides matching TRBD1. In germline, CDR1 is MNHEY, CDR2 SVGAGI. V shed 6 bases and J 5 bases; nucleotides not matched to a gene: 10. This CDR3 is 14 amino acids long. CDR3 loop: CASRDQGQQHEQYF. CDR3 in DNA: TGTGCCAGCAGGGACCAGGGACAGCAACACGAGCAGTACTTC.

The V gene is TRBV9, the J gene TRBJ2-3, with D possibly TRBD1 on 6 matching bases. Germline V gene sequence: CDR1 SGDLS, CDR2 YYNGEE. The CDR3 runs 15 residues. V gave up 1 base and J gave up 3 bases, with 12 bases separating them. The CDR3 spells CASSVLPGQTDTQYF. The CDR3 DNA reads TGTGCCAGCAGCGTATTACCGGGACAAACAGATACGCAGTATTTT.

The chain is built from TRBV2 and TRBJ2-3, with 7 bases fitting TRBD1. Germline loops: CDR1 SNHLY, CDR2 FYNNEI. V was pared by 6 bases and J by 1 base, with 7 bases of the junction left unmatched. This CDR3 contains 15 residues. CDR3 region: CASRSRDSRTDTQYF. CDR3 nucleotides: TGTGCCAGCAGATCCCGGGACAGCCGCACAGATACGCAGTATTTT.

The gene calls are TRBV27 and TRBJ1-1, with D possibly matching TRBD1 (5 bases). This CDR3 region has 13 residues. V lost 5 bases and J 7 bases, leaving 14 bases between the germline ends. Germline V lookup: CDR1 MNHEY, CDR2 SMNVEV (reference sequence). The CDR3 DNA reads TGTGCCAGCAGTCCCCCCCGGCAGGGTGAAGCTTTCTTT. Protein: CASSPPRQGEAFF.

The chain uses TRBV2 and TRBJ2-7; 9 nucleotides align to TRBD1. This CDR3 comprises 14 residues. Trimming removed 7 bases from V and 2 bases from J; junction bases left unmatched: 6. The germline gives CDR1 SNHLY, CDR2 FYNNEI. The CDR3 DNA sequence: TGTGCCAGCAACGGACAGGGGTCCCCCTACGAGCAGTACTTC. This gives the protein CASNGQGSPYEQYF.

Written as DNA, the CDR3 is TGTGCCAGCAGTGAATTCAGGGGTTACAATGAGCAGTTCTTC. This gives the protein CASSEFRGYNEQFF. The gene calls are TRBV2 and TRBJ2-1; possibly TRBD1 for D (6 bases). CDR1 is SNHLY and CDR2 is FYNNEI in the germline V gene. CDR3 length: 14 amino acids. V lost 2 bases and J 4 bases, leaving 9 bases between the germline ends.

This clone showed up just once. This chain links TRBV7-3 with TRBJ2-1; no firm D call. Trimming removed 2 bases from V and 0 bases from J, with 8 bases in between. CDR3 length equals 15 residues. Germline CDR1 is SGHTA and CDR2 is FQGTGA. CDR3 amino acids: CASSLGFNSYNEQFF. The CDR3 DNA reads as TGTGCCAGCAGCTTAGGGTTTAACTCCTACAATGAGCAGTTCTTC.

This chain joins TRBV11-2 and TRBJ2-7, with D unresolved. The CDR3 runs to 13 residues. The ends were cut back, 3 bases at V and 2 bases at J, with 8 bases in the middle. Germline-derived CDR1 and CDR2 are SGHAT and FQNNGV. The CDR3 DNA is TGTGCCAGCAGCTTGTCCGGTACCTACGAGCAGTACTTC. Its translation is CASSLSGTYEQYF.

V gene TRBV7-3 combines with J gene TRBJ2-2; D remains unclear. CDR1 and CDR2 (germline): SGHTA, FQGTGA. CDR3 length: 16 amino acids. Trimming removed 4 bases at V and 3 bases at J, with 15 bases between. In DNA, the CDR3 is TGTGCCAGCAGCTCCCCGGGTCAGAAGGACACCGGGGAGCTGTTTTTT. It yields the protein CASSSPGQKDTGELFF.

This chain links TRBV5-6 with TRBJ1-1; D ambiguous. This CDR3 spans 8 amino acids. Trimming took off 5 bases at V and 8 bases at J, with 1 base between the two ends. Germline V gene lookup returns CDR1 SGHDT and CDR2 YYEEEE. In nucleotides, the CDR3 is TGTGCCAGCAGGGAAGCTTTCTTT. It specifies CASREAFF.

In this sample, this clone turned up once. The chain couples TRBV27 to TRBJ2-5; 12 nucleotides agree with TRBD1. Trimming removed 6 bases from V and 4 bases from J; junction bases left unmatched: 3. The CDR3 is 14 amino acids. Germline V gene data show CDR1 as MNHEY and CDR2 as SMNVEV (reference sequence). The chain's CDR3 is CASRGGQGAETQYF. The CDR3 coding sequence is TGTGCCAGCAGGGGGGGACAGGGGGCAGAGACCCAGTACTTC.

The chain is built from TRBV13 and TRBJ2-1; TRBD2 might be the D (6 bases). The CDR3 runs to 15 residues. Trimming pared 5 bases from V and 5 bases from J, leaving 16 bases between. Germline V gene sequence: CDR1 PRHDT, CDR2 FYEKMQ (reference sequence). CDR3 residues: CASSPRGEEDNEQFF. The CDR3, as DNA: TGTGCCAGCAGCCCCCGCGGGGAGGAGGACAATGAGCAGTTCTTC.

The V and J genes are TRBV7-6 and TRBJ2-3, with a tentative D call TRBD2 (6 bases). The germline gives CDR1 SGHVS, CDR2 FNYEAQ. The CDR3 is 18 amino acids. Trimming removed 5 bases from V and 7 bases from J, with 28 bases in between. CDR3 nucleotide sequence: TGTGCCAGCAGCGAGGGGCTAACTAGCCACCAAGTGGGTAATACGCAGTATTTT. This encodes CASSEGLTSHQVGNTQYF.

This clone appeared once. The V and J genes are TRBV9 and TRBJ2-2, with 8 bases aligning to TRBD1. CDR3 length: 18 amino acids. The germline V gene encodes CDR1 SGDLS and CDR2 YYNGEE. V lost 4 bases to trimming and J lost 4 bases; unmatched junction nucleotides: 15. The CDR3 spells CASSLNTGGRLGTGELFF. The CDR3 nucleotides are TGTGCCAGCAGCCTTAATACAGGGGGTCGACTAGGCACCGGGGAGCTGTTTTTT.

The chain combines TRBV7-3 with TRBJ2-2; D possibly corresponds to TRBD1 (6 bases). Between the trimmed V and J ends, which lost 8 bases and 4 bases, there was a span of 14 bases. The CDR3 is 14 residues long. The germline gives CDR1 SGHTA, CDR2 FQGTGA. CDR3 loop: CASAKQGITGELFF. As DNA, the CDR3 is TGTGCCAGCGCAAAACAGGGAATCACCGGGGAGCTGTTTTTT.

The rearrangement links TRBV29-1 to TRBJ2-2, with D unclear. The length of the CDR3 is 14 residues. V was pared by 3 bases and J by 0 bases, with 8 bases between. The V gene's germline CDR1 is SQVTM and CDR2 ANQGSEA. The CDR3 bases are TGCAGCGTTGAGTTGCACCCGAACACCGGGGAGCTGTTTTTT. It encodes CSVELHPNTGELFF.

In this sample, this clone turned up once. This chain connects TRBV5-1 to TRBJ2-2; D is undetermined. Germline lookup yields CDR1 SGHRS and CDR2 YFSETQ. V lost 8 bases and J lost 2, with 16 bases in between. The CDR3 consists of 15 residues. CDR3 sequence: CASKPWQINTGELFF. The CDR3 nucleotides read TGCGCCAGTAAGCCCTGGCAGATCAACACCGGGGAGCTGTTTTTT.

The V and J genes are TRBV5-6 and TRBJ1-2; D is uncertain. This CDR3 comprises 12 residues. The V gene lost 5 bases and the J gene lost 7 bases, with 12 bases spanning the gap. Germline V gene sequence: CDR1 SGHDT, CDR2 YYEEEE. The CDR3 sequence is CASRRFRAGYTF. In DNA form, the CDR3 reads TGTGCCAGCAGAAGGTTCCGGGCTGGCTACACCTTC.

V gene TRBV7-9 combines with J gene TRBJ2-7, with 8 nucleotides matching TRBD1. The germline CDR1 and CDR2 sequences are SEHNR and FQNEAQ (reference sequence). This CDR3 contains 14 residues. V was pared by 8 bases and J by 7 bases, with 13 bases of the junction left unmatched. This chain's CDR3 is CASRDAGGQGEQYF. The CDR3 DNA reads as TGTGCCAGCCGAGACGCAGGGGGCCAAGGGGAGCAGTACTTC. The whole variable domain, filled in from reference TRBV7-9 and TRBJ2-7, reads DTGVSQNPRHKITKRGQNVTFRCDPISEHNRLYWYRQTLGQGPEFLTYFQNEAQLEKSRLLSDRFSAERPKGSFSTLEIQRTEQGDSAMYLCASRDAGGQGEQYFGPGTRLTVT.

The J gene is TRBJ1-2, the V gene TRBV30; D remains ambiguous. Germline CDR1 GTSNPN, CDR2 SVGIG (reference sequence). With 4 bases removed from V and 2 bases from J, the gap between germline ends came to 11 bases. This CDR3 contains 13 residues. The DNA of the CDR3 is TGTGCCTGGATTGGGGAAGGAAACTATGGCTACACCTTC. This gives the protein CAWIGEGNYGYTF. The full variable domain, in which reference TRBV30 and TRBJ1-2 provide the parts outside the CDR3, is SQTIHQWPATLVQPVGSPLSLECTVEGTSNPNLYWYRQAAGRGLQLLFYSVGIGQISSEVPQNLSASRPQDRQFILSSKKLLLSDSGFYLCAWIGEGNYGYTFGSGTRLTVV.

The J gene is TRBJ2-2, the V gene TRBV6-4, with D hard to call. The CDR3 contains 14 residues. Trimming shortened V by 2 bases and J by 0 bases, and 4 bases separated the two germline ends. Germline V lookup: CDR1 MRHNA, CDR2 SNTAGT. The CDR3 reads CASSDPPNTGELFF. DNA for the CDR3: TGTGCCAGCAGTGACCCGCCGAACACCGGGGAGCTGTTTTTT.